This T cell receptor beta chain was sequenced for a study of monozygotic twins with inflammatory bowel disease. With regard to this clonotype: The antigen is not known.

Looked up from germline, CDR1 is SQVTM and CDR2 is ANQGSEA. This CDR3 has 12 residues. Following a re-call of the 5' RACE reads, TCRdb has one entry per CDR3 protein and lacks DNA. This sample contains about 140,000 distinct CDR3 sequences. General study results and limits: Subtypes among T cells remained indistinguishable.

This chain uses TRBV29-1 with TRBJ1-2; the TCRdb D gene call, TRBD1, has no DNA to confirm it. What was sequenced was blood. The sequence came from a human donor with ulcerative colitis or Crohn's disease, or a healthy co-twin of an affected twin (not recorded which). CDR3 sequence: CSVEVGVGPHTF.